This T cell receptor beta chain was obtained from a study of low-dose radiotherapy and immunotherapy resistance in tumors. Study information: In Cohort 2, 1 Gy per fraction was delivered every two weeks, for a total of 13 Gy over 26 weeks.

This CDR3 is 16 amino acids long. The J segment lost 2 bases and the V segment lost 2 bases, leaving 8 bases of the junction unmatched. The germline V gene has CDR1 ENHRY and CDR2 SYGVKD. TRAV- and TRBV-specific primers, spanning alpha and beta chains, primed first-strand cDNA. A roughly 20-cycle PCR with a constant-region primer and V-primer adapter amplified TCRs. Isolated mRNA underwent amplification by in vitro transcription. TCRdb used MiXCR to reprocess the reads, holding one entry per CDR3 protein. The repertoire holds about 39,000 distinct CDR3 sequences, with 25% to 40% as singletons. Regarding time point: before trial treatment. In this sample, this clonotype turned up many times.

This clonotype was obtained from a male donor with gallbladder cancer. The genes are TRBV10-3 and TRBJ2-7, with 8 positions matching TRBD1. Here the sequenced sample was PBMCs, taken before treatment. The DNA of the CDR3 is TGTGCCATCAGTGAGATCCGGGGACAGGCCGCCTACGAGCAGTACTTC. Residues: CAISEIRGQAAYEQYF.